One T cell receptor beta chain is described in this entry. Its target is not known. The sample originates from a study of T cell responses to AZD1222 COVID-19 vaccine. Overall study findings and caveats: In all cases, repertoires were sampled only after the peak T cell response. Two AZD1222 doses significantly raised spike-specific TCR breadth and depth over controls. Donors in the cohort were predominantly white British and more often female, and clonal diversity was possibly underestimated.

Sequenced by immunoSEQ multiplex PCR; TCRdb stores in-frame clones only, minus some. The top ten hold roughly 7% of the sample, which has roughly 79,000 clones, about 91% seen once. The CDR3 runs 14 residues. The genes are TRBV21-1 and TRBJ2-7; TRBD1, the table's D call, lacks a check against the DNA. TRBV21-1 is described as a pseudogene. The clonotype originates from an adult in good health. Here the sequenced sample was peripheral blood, taken on day 0 of MenACWY control vaccination. The CDR3 DNA reads as TGTGCCAGCAGCAAAGCGAACCGGCAGGACGAGCAGTACTTC. Protein sequence: CASSKANRQDEQYF.